These 3 T cell receptor beta chains share one sample of origin, sequenced in a study of blood T cell repertoires in COVID-19. Sequencing used immunoSEQ multiplex PCR; TCRdb keeps in-frame clones, though not all of them. The sample lists roughly 250,000 clones, 80% to 90% seen once, with more than 0.75% in the top ten. Material: peripheral blood. The receptors stem from a man aged 40-49 years with acute or convalescent COVID-19.

The genes are TRBV9 and TRBJ2-1; no clear D gene. The CDR3 contains 13 residues. Germline lookup yields CDR1 SGDLS and CDR2 YYNGEE. V was shortened by 0 bases and J by 6 bases, with 7 bases between the two germline ends. Written as DNA, the CDR3 is TGTGCCAGCAGCGTAGGCCAGATCAATGAGCAGTTCTTC. It specifies CASSVGQINEQFF.

This chain uses TRBV19 with TRBJ1-1; 8 positions agree with TRBD1. CDR3 size: 15 residues. Looked up from germline, CDR1 is LNHDA and CDR2 is SQIVND (reference sequence). V trimming: 4 bases; J trimming: 1 base; junction bases outside the gene matches: 5. CDR3 sequence reads: CASSTRDRSNTEAFF. The CDR3 DNA reads as TGTGCCAGTAGTACCCGGGACAGGTCGAACACTGAAGCTTTCTTT.

The chain joins TRBV21-1 to TRBJ2-7; the table's TRBD1 call for D was not verified on the DNA. TRBV21-1 is labeled a pseudogene. The CDR3 has 17 amino acids. CDR3 loop: CASSKISGGQALYEQYF. The CDR3 DNA is TGTGCCAGCAGCAAAATCAGCGGTGGACAGGCGCTCTACGAGCAGTACTTC.